Presented here are 16 T cell receptor beta chains from one specimen sequenced in a study of blood T cell repertoires in COVID-19. The method was immunoSEQ multiplex PCR; TCRdb's version includes in-frame clones alone and lacks a portion of them. The repertoire holds fewer than 200,000 clones, with less than 85% as singletons. Sequencing was carried out using PBMCs or T cells enriched from blood (not recorded which). The source is a woman between 50 and 59 years old who had recovered from COVID-19.

The gene calls are TRBV5-1 and TRBJ1-2, with 9 positions matching TRBD1. J lost 6 bases, V lost 4 bases, and 10 bases had no gene match. The germline CDR1 and CDR2 sequences are SGHRS and YFSETQ. CDR3 length: 15 residues. CDR3 in DNA: TGCGCCAGCAGCACCCGACAGGGGGGACTCGATGGCTACACCTTC. This codes for CASSTRQGGLDGYTF.

The V gene is TRBV9, the J gene TRBJ1-3; 7 positions agree with TRBD1. The V segment lost 1 base and the J segment 10 bases; nucleotides outside the gene matches: 2. CDR3 size: 12 residues. From germline, CDR1 is SGDLS and CDR2 YYNGEE. CDR3 DNA: TGTGCCAGCAGCGTAACGACAGGGACCATATATTTT. It translates to CASSVTTGTIYF. The full variable domain, with the rest looked up from reference TRBV9 and TRBJ1-3, is DSGVTQTPKHLITATGQRVTLRCSPRSGDLSVYWYQQSLDQGLQFLIQYYNGEERAKGNILERFSAQQFPDLHSELNLSSLELGDSALYFCASSVTTGTIYFGEGSWLTVV.

This clone was seen just once. The CDR3 DNA reads as TGTGCCAGTAAGATAGGGACTAACTACAATGAGCAGTTCTTC. It translates to CASKIGTNYNEQFF. The gene calls are TRBV19 and TRBJ2-1; 7 bases align to TRBD2. The V segment lost 7 bases and the J segment 3 bases; nucleotides outside the gene matches: 6. The CDR3 contains 14 residues. Germline V gene lookup returns CDR1 LNHDA and CDR2 SQIVND (reference sequence). Together with reference TRBV19 and TRBJ2-1, the CDR3 gives the full variable domain: DGGITQSPKYLFRKEGQNVTLSCEQNLNHDAMYWYRQDPGQGLRLIYYSQIVNDFQKGDIAEGYSVSREKKESFPLTVTSAQKNPTAFYLCASKIGTNYNEQFFGPGTRLTVL.

This clone has only one observation. This chain joins TRBV19 and TRBJ2-1, with TRBD2 matching 7 bases. The ends lost 3 bases at V and 8 bases at J; junction bases unmatched: 13. The CDR3 runs 16 residues. The V gene's germline CDR1 is LNHDA and CDR2 SQIVND (reference sequence). CDR3 amino acids: CASSIPHRAGSDEQFF. The DNA of the CDR3 is TGTGCCAGTAGTATCCCCCATCGAGCGGGAAGCGATGAGCAGTTCTTC. Full variable domain (remainder filled in from reference TRBV19 and TRBJ2-1): DGGITQSPKYLFRKEGQNVTLSCEQNLNHDAMYWYRQDPGQGLRLIYYSQIVNDFQKGDIAEGYSVSREKKESFPLTVTSAQKNPTAFYLCASSIPHRAGSDEQFFGPGTRLTVL.

This clone has only one observation. The rearrangement joins TRBV10-2 to TRBJ2-7; a weak D match, TRBD2 (6 bases). Trimming stripped 7 bases from V and 5 bases from J, with 15 bases between. Germline V gene sequence: CDR1 WSHSY, CDR2 SAAADI. This CDR3 is built from 13 residues. CDR3 nucleotide sequence: TGCGCCAGCACCCGACTAGAATCGGACGAGCAGTACGTC. Translated, it gives CASTRLESDEQYV.

The J gene is TRBJ1-1, the V gene TRBV27; D perhaps matches TRBD1 (5 bases). The CDR3 runs to 13 residues. Germline CDR1 is MNHEY and CDR2 is SMNVEV (reference sequence). V dropped 8 bases and J dropped 5 bases, with 15 bases sitting between them. The CDR3 DNA sequence: TGTGCCAGCCAGGCGGGGGTTCGGACTGAAGCTTTCTTT. It codes for CASQAGVRTEAFF.

This clone was seen a few times. Written as DNA, the CDR3 is TGTGCCAGTTCCCCCCGGCCCTACGGGGGCAATCAGCCCCAGCATTTT. The encoded protein is CASSPRPYGGNQPQHF. The gene calls are TRBV19 and TRBJ1-5; no firm D call. V lost 8 bases to trimming and J lost 2 bases, with 19 bases between them. There are 16 residues in the CDR3. Per the germline V gene, CDR1 is LNHDA and CDR2 is SQIVND (reference sequence).

The table lists this clone with a count of one. The gene calls are TRBV5-6 and TRBJ1-2; D might be TRBD1 (5 bases). Trimming removed 1 base at V and 2 bases at J, with 6 bases between. The length of the CDR3 is 13 residues. The germline V gene encodes CDR1 SGHDT and CDR2 YYEEEE. The CDR3 sequence is CASSLNRNYGYTF. The CDR3 bases are TGTGCCAGCAGCTTGAACAGGAACTATGGCTACACCTTC.

The chain carries TRBV15 and TRBJ1-4; weak D call: TRBD1 (6 bases). Germline V gives CDR1 LNHNV, CDR2 YYDKDF (reference sequence). Between the trimmed V and J ends, which lost 1 base and 8 bases, there was a span of 14 bases. The CDR3 covers 15 residues. The CDR3 nucleotides are TGTGCCACCAGCAGAGTTCAGGGGTCGGGGGAAAAACTGTTTTTT. As protein: CATSRVQGSGEKLFF.

The chain employs TRBV18 and TRBJ2-7, with D unclear. Trimming removed 2 bases at V and 0 bases at J, with 11 bases between. The CDR3 runs 15 residues. Germline values: CDR1 KGHSH, CDR2 LQKENI. As DNA, the CDR3 is TGTGCCAGCTCACCAGGCCTCCGCAGCTCCTACGAGCAGTACGTC. Its protein product is CASSPGLRSSYEQYV.

V gene TRBV27 combines with J gene TRBJ1-3; 8 nucleotides match TRBD1. With V trimmed by 5 bases and J by 3 bases, 6 bases remained unmatched. This CDR3 spans 15 amino acids. Germline CDR1 is MNHEY and CDR2 is SMNVEV (reference sequence). CDR3 sequence: CASSTGQALGNTIYF. The CDR3 DNA follows: TGTGCCAGCAGTACGGGACAGGCTCTTGGAAACACCATATATTTT.

The chain has TRBV27 and TRBJ2-7; the D gene is possibly TRBD1 (6 bases). This CDR3 is built from 15 residues. The V gene lost 5 bases and the J gene lost 3 bases, with 17 bases spanning the gap. CDR1 is MNHEY, CDR2 SMNVEV, per germline (reference sequence). CDR3 coding DNA: TGTGCCAGCAGTCCGACAGGATGGGAGCTCTACGAGCAGTACGTC. This gives the protein CASSPTGWELYEQYV.

The chain recombines TRBV2 with TRBJ2-5; perhaps TRBD2 as D (6 bases). Per germline, CDR1 SNHLY and CDR2 FYNNEI. V was shortened by 2 bases and J by 5 bases, with 15 bases between the two germline ends. This CDR3 has 15 amino acids. The CDR3 DNA reads TGTGCCAGCAGTGAAACGGGAGTTCGATCTGAGACCCAGTACTTC. Translating gives CASSETGVRSETQYF.

This chain links TRBV30 with TRBJ2-7; TRBD2 aligns across 10 bases. The CDR3 is 16 residues long. V lost 3 bases and J lost 6; bases outside the gene matches: 14. Germline CDR1 reads GTSNPN; CDR2 reads SVGIG (reference sequence). This CDR3 reads CAWRGRSGRWLGEQYV. The CDR3 DNA reads as TGTGCCTGGAGGGGTCGTAGCGGGAGGTGGCTTGGCGAGCAGTACGTC.

The chain uses TRBV2 and TRBJ2-3; perhaps TRBD1 as D (5 bases). The CDR3 runs to 14 residues. CDR1 and CDR2 from the germline V gene are SNHLY and FYNNEI. Trimming pared 7 bases from V and 5 bases from J, leaving 16 bases between. The CDR3 region is CASTETTVRDTQYF. CDR3 bases: TGTGCCAGCACCGAAACGACAGTGCGAGATACGCAGTATTTT.

This clone was seen a handful of times. The chain employs TRBV19 and TRBJ2-1; 13 nucleotides agree with TRBD2. After removal of 6 bases from V and 15 bases from J, the junction contained 11 bases not matched to a gene. This CDR3 contains 14 residues. The V gene's germline CDR1 is LNHDA and CDR2 SQIVND (reference sequence). The CDR3 region has the DNA TGTGCCAGTAGGAGACTAGCGGGAGGCCACCCGCTGTTCTTC. Its translation is CASRRLAGGHPLFF.